The sequence of this TCR beta chain was determined in a study of blood T cell repertoires in COVID-19. Study context: Sites across the United States, Italy and Spain contributed samples from acute and convalescent COVID-19.

Ages ranged from about 18 to 100 years, with residence in around 24 US areas. The recovered donors of Cohort 3 showed two negative PCRs, clearance, or symptom resolution. Germline V gene data show CDR1 as LNHDA and CDR2 as SQIVND (reference sequence). This CDR3 is built from 15 residues. The V end lost 6 bases, the J end lost 3 bases, and 15 bases lay between the germline ends. Original analysis: Amplified reference gene primers provided the basis for estimating nucleated cell counts. Some clones are missing from TCRdb's copy, which holds only in-frame ones; the method was immunoSEQ multiplex PCR. The V and J calls and clone size are taken from that table; D and trimming were inferred from the DNA. This sample has about 180,000 clones; about 90% occur once, and the top ten carry about 8.4%.

The receptor was derived from a woman under 30 who had recovered from COVID-19. This rearrangement joins TRBV19 to TRBJ1-3; D is unclear. The specimen was PBMCs or T cells enriched from blood (not recorded which). Here the CDR3 reads CASSRGGLIGNTIYF. The CDR3 DNA reads TGTGCCAGTAGCCGAGGAGGGTTAATTGGAAACACCATATATTTT. The full variable domain, completed using reference TRBV19 and TRBJ1-3, is DGGITQSPKYLFRKEGQNVTLSCEQNLNHDAMYWYRQDPGQGLRLIYYSQIVNDFQKGDIAEGYSVSREKKESFPLTVTSAQKNPTAFYLCASSRGGLIGNTIYFGEGSWLTVV.